The text below deals with one T cell receptor beta chain. This sample was included in a study of blood T cell repertoires in COVID-19. Study summary: Material from acute and convalescent COVID-19 was sourced from the United States, Italy and Spain. Sources were T cells, B-cell-depleted T cells, or PBMCs; the material itself was cDNA or gDNA.

Methods used by the authors: Counts of nucleated cells, estimated from reference gene primer amplification, were obtained. Here immunoSEQ multiplex PCR was the method, and the copy in TCRdb shows in-frame clones only, minus some. V, J and clone size are those of that table, while D and trimming were read from the DNA. Among more than 100,000 clones listed, about four fifths were seen once. Input material: peripheral blood. This TCR came from a woman in her 70s with acute or convalescent COVID-19.

CDR3 nucleotide sequence: TGTGCCAGCAAGGGACAGTGGTATAGCAATCAGCCCCAGCATTTT. Translated: CASKGQWYSNQPQHF. The rearrangement joins TRBV28 to TRBJ1-5; the match to TRBD1 covers 7 bases. Germline CDR1 reads MDHEN; CDR2 reads SYDVKM. J was trimmed by 0 bases and V by 7 bases; bases with no gene match: 6. The CDR3 consists of 15 residues. Using reference TRBV28 and TRBJ1-5 for the parts outside the CDR3, the full variable domain is DVKVTQSSRYLVKRTGEKVFLECVQDMDHENMFWYRQDPGLGLRLIYFSYDVKMKEKGDIPEGYSVSREKKERFSLILESASTNQTSMYLCASKGQWYSNQPQHFGDGTRLSIL.